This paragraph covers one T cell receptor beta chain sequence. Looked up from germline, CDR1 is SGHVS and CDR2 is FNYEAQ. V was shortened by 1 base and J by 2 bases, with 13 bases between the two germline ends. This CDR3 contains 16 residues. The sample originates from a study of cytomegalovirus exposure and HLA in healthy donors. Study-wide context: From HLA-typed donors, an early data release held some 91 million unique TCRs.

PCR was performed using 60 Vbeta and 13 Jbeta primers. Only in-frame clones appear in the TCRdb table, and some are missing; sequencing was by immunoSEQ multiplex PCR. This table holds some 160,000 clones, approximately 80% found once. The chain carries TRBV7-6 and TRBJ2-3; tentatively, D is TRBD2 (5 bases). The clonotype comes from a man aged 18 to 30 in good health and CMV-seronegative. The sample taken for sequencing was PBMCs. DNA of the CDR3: TGTGCCAGCAGCTTAGGGGCTAGCAGTCCCACAGATACGCAGTATTTT. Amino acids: CASSLGASSPTDTQYF.